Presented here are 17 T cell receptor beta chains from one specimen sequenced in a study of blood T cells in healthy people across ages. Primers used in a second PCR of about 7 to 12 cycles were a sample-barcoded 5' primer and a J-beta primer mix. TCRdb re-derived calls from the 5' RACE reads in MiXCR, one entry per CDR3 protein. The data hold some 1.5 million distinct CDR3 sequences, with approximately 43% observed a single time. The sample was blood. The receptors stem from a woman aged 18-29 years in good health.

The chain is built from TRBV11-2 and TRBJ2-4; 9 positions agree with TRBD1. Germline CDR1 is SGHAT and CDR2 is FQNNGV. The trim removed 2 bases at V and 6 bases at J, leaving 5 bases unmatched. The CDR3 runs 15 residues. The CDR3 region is CASSLPQGQGNIQYF. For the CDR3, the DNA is TGTGCCAGCAGCTTACCCCAGGGACAGGGAAACATTCAGTACTTC.

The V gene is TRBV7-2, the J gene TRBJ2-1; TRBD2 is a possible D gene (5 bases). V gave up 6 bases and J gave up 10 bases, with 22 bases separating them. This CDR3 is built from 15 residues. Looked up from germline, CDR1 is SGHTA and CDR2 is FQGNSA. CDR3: CASRPPAGGDGEQFF. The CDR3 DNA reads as TGTGCCAGCAGACCTCCCGCAGGAGGCGATGGGGAGCAGTTCTTC.

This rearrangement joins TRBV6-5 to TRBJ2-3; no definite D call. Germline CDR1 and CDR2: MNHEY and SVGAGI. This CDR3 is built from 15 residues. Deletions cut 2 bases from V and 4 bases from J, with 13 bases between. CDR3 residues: CASSYVVGRADTQYF. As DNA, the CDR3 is TGTGCCAGCAGTTACGTTGTGGGCAGAGCAGATACGCAGTATTTT.

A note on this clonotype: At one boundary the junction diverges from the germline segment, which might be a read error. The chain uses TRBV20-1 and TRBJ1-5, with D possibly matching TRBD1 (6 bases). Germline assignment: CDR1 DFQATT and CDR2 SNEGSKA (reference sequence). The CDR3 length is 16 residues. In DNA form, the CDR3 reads TGCAGTGCTGGAGATCAGGGGAGGGGGGTTGATCAGCCCCAGCATTTT. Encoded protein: CSAGDQGRGVDQPQHF.

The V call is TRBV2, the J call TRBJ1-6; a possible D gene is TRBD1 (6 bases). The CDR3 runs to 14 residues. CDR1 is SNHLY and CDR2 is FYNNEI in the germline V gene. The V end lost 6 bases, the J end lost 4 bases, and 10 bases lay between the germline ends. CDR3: CASRRTEYNSPLHF. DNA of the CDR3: TGTGCCAGCAGGCGGACAGAGTATAATTCACCCCTCCACTTT.

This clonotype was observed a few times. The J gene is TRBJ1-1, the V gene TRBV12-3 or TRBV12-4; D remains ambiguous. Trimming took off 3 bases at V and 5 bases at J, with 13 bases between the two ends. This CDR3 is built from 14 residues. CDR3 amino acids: CASSLVDVGTEAFF. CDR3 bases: TGTGCCAGCAGTTTGGTCGACGTGGGGACTGAAGCTTTCTTT.

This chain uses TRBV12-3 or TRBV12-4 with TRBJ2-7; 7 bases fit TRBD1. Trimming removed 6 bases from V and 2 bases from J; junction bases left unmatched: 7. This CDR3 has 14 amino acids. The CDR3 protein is CASRTGTAAYEQYF. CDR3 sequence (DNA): TGTGCCAGCAGAACTGGGACAGCCGCCTACGAGCAGTACTTC.

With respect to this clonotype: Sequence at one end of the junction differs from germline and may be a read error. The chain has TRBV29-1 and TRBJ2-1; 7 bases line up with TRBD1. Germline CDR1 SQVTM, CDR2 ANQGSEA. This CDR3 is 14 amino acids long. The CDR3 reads CSVEATGNYNGQFF. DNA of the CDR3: TGCAGCGTTGAAGCGACAGGGAACTACAATGGGCAGTTCTTC.

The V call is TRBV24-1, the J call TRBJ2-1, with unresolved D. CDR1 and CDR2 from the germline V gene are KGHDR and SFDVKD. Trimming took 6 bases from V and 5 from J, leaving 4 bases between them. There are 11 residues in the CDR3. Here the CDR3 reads CATSRHNEQFF. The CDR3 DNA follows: TGTGCCACCAGTCGTCACAATGAGCAGTTCTTC.

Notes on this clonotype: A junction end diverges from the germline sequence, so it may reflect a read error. The CDR3 DNA sequence: TGTGCCTGCAGCTTAGCATCAGTGAGCTATCAGCCCCAGCATTTT. Translated, it gives CACSLASVSYQPQHF. The V call is TRBV7-2, the J call TRBJ1-5; D gene uncertain. This CDR3 has 15 amino acids. Germline CDR1 is SGHTA and CDR2 is FQGNSA. Drawing the rest from reference TRBV7-2 and TRBJ1-5, the complete variable domain is GAGVSQSPSNKVTEKGKDVELRCDPISGHTALYWYRQSLGQGLEFLIYFQGNSAPDKSGLPSDRFSAERTGGSVSTLTIQRTQQEDSAVYLCACSLASVSYQPQHFGDGTRLSIL.

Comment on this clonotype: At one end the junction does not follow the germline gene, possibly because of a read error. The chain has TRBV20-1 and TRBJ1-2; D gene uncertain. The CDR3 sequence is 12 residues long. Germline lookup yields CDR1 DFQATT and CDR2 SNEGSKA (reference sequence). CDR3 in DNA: TGCAGGGCTAGTACGTCCCCTTATGGCTACACCTTC. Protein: CRASTSPYGYTF.

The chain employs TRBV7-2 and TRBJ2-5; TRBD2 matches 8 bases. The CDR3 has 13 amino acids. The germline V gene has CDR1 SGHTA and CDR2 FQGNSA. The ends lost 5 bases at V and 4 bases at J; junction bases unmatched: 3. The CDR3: CASSALAVETQYF. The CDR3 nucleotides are TGTGCCAGCAGCGCACTAGCGGTAGAGACCCAGTACTTC.

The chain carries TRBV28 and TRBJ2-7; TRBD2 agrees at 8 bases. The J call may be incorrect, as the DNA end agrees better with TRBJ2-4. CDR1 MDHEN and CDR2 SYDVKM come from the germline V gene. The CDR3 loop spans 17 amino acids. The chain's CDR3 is CASSPLRERERINIQYF. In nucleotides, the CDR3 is TGTGCCAGCAGTCCGCTCCGAGAGCGGGAGCGTATAAACATTCAGTACTTC.

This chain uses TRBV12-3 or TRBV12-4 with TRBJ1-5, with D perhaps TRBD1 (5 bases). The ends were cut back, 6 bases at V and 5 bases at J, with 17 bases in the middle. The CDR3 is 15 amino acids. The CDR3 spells CASSTQTVNYQPQHF. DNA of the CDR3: TGTGCCAGCAGCACCCAGACAGTAAATTATCAGCCCCAGCATTTT.

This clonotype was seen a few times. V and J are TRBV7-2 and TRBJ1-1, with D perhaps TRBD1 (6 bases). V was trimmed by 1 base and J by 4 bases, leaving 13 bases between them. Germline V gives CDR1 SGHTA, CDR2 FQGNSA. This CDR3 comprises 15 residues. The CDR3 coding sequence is TGTGCCAGCAGCTTAGGGCGGGGGGCTCTCACTGAAGCTTTCTTT. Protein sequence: CASSLGRGALTEAFF.

CDR3 coding DNA: TGTGCCAGCAGTTTTCCAGGTTCCGGCTACACCTTC. Translation gives CASSFPGSGYTF. The gene calls are TRBV12-3 or TRBV12-4 and TRBJ1-2; D not certain. V lost 3 bases and J lost 8, with 10 bases in between. CDR3 size: 12 residues.

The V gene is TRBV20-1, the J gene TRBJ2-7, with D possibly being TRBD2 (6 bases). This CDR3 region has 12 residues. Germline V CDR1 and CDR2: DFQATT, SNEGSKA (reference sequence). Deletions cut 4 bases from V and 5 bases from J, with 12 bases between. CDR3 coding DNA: TGCAGTGCTATTACCGGGGGACACGAGCAGTACTTC. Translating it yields CSAITGGHEQYF.